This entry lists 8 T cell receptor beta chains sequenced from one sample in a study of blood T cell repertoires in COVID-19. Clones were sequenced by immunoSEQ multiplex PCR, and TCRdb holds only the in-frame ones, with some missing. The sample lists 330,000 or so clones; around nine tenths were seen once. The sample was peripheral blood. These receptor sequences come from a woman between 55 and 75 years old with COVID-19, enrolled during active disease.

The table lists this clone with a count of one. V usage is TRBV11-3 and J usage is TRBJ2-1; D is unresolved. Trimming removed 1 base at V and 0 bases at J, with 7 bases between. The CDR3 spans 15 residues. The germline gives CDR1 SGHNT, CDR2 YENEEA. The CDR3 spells CASSLVQTSYNEQFF. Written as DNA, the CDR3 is TGTGCCAGCAGCTTAGTACAAACCTCCTACAATGAGCAGTTCTTC.

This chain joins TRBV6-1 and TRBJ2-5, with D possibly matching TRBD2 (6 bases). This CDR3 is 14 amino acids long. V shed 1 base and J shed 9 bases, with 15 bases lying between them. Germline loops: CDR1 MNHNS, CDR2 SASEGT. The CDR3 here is CASSEEEPWRAQYF. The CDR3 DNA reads TGTGCCAGCAGTGAAGAGGAGCCTTGGAGGGCCCAGTACTTC.

This CDR3 is CASSFRQGGGNTIYF. The CDR3 nucleotides read TGTGCCAGCAGCTTTCGACAGGGGGGTGGAAACACCATATATTTT. The V gene is TRBV21-1, the J gene TRBJ1-3; the D segment call TRBD1 is taken from the table without a DNA check. TRBV21-1 represents a pseudogene. The CDR3 contains 15 residues.

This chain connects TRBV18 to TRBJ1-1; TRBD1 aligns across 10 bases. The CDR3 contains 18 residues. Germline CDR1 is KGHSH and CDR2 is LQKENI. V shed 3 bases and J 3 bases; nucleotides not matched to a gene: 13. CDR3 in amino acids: CASSPVPGQGSEHTEAFF. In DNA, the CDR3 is TGTGCCAGCTCACCGGTACCGGGACAGGGGTCGGAGCACACTGAAGCTTTCTTT.

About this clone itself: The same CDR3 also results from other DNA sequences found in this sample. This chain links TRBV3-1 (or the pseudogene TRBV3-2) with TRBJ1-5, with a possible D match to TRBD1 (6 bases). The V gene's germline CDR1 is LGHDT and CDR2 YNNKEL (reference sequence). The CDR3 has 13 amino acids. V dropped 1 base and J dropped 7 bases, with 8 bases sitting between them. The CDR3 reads CASSQGRGQPQHF. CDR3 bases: TGTGCCAGCAGCCAAGGCAGGGGCCAGCCCCAGCATTTT.

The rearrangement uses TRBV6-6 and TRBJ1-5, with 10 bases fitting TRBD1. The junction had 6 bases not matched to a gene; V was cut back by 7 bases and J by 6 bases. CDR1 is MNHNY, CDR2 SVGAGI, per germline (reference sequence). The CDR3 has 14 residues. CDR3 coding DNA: TGTGCCAGCAACCAGGGACAGGGGTTTCAGCCCCAGCATTTT. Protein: CASNQGQGFQPQHF.

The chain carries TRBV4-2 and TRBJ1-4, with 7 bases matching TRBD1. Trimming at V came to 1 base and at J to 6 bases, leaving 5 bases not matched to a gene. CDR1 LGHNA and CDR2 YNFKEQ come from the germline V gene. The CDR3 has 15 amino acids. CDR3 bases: TGTGCCAGCAGCCAAGCGCAGGGGGTCGATGAAAAACTGTTTTTT. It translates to CASSQAQGVDEKLFF.

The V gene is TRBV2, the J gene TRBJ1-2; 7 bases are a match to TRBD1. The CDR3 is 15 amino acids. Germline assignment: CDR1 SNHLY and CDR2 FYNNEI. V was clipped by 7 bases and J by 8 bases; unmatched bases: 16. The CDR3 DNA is TGTGCCAGCACTCACCGGGGAGGACAGGACCGGGGCTACACCTTC. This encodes CASTHRGGQDRGYTF.